The source of this T cell receptor beta chain is a study of blood T cell repertoires in COVID-19. Study context: There were acute and convalescent COVID-19 samples, and they came from the United States, Italy and Spain. From T cells, B-cell-depleted T cells, or PBMCs came the material, which was cDNA or gDNA.

Libraries were prepared by immunoSEQ multiplex PCR; TCRdb keeps only in-frame clonotypes and omits some of them. The sample lists approximately 140,000 clones, 88% occurring once. This CDR3 region has 18 residues. Trimming shortened V by 2 bases and J by 1 base, and 20 bases separated the two germline ends. CDR1 is LNHDA and CDR2 is SQIVND in the germline V gene (reference sequence). The receptor's source is a human donor with COVID-19, enrolled during active disease. The donor label of this sample is uncertain. The sequenced sample was peripheral blood. This chain connects TRBV19 to TRBJ2-5; the D gene is possibly TRBD1 (5 bases). Written as DNA, the CDR3 is TGTGCCAGTAGTATAAGTTCTGACAGCAGTTACTTCCAAGAGACCCAGTACTTC. This codes for CASSISSDSSYFQETQYF.